This TCR beta chain was captured in a study of T cells after yellow fever vaccination. Each CDR3 protein is one row after TCRdb ran MiXCR on the 5' RACE reads. The data show approximately 240,000 distinct CDR3 sequences, roughly 4% seen once. This TCR was recovered from a man in his late teens or twenties who received the YFV17D yellow fever vaccine. Sample: PBMCs, taken 15 days after the yellow fever booster vaccination.

CDR3 sequence (DNA): TGTGCCAGTAGTAACTGGGAGGGGCAGCCCCAGCATTTT. Translation gives CASSNWEGQPQHF. The V and J genes are TRBV19 and TRBJ1-5; D is perhaps TRBD1 (5 bases). In germline, CDR1 is LNHDA, CDR2 SQIVND (reference sequence). V lost 4 bases to trimming and J lost 7 bases, with 11 bases between them. The CDR3 is 13 amino acids.